Listed below are T cell receptor beta chains from one sample, sequenced in a study of cytomegalovirus exposure and HLA in healthy donors. The assay was immunoSEQ multiplex PCR, and TCRdb's table has in-frame clones only and misses some. The repertoire consists of some 78,000 clones, with 72% occurring once and the leading ten covering roughly 11%. The sample consisted of PBMCs. Every receptor here comes from a middle-aged woman in good health and CMV-seropositive. Each CDR3 is given with its conserved first and last residue. D genes are given only for firm matches. Size tells how often a clone was seen (once, few, many) or the class of an expanded clone, and some rows leave it out.

clone_size	d_call	v_call	cdr3_aa
.	TRBD1	TRBV4-1	CASSQDLRDSSVGNTIYF
.	TRBD1	TRBV5-1	CASSGGQVEAFF
.	TRBD1	TRBV27	CASSRDRNNEKLFF
.	.	TRBV5-4	CASSFGGSFGANVLTF
.	.	TRBV30	CAWSVLRGGEKLFF
.	.	TRBV5-4	CASSSDPGVGFGTEAFF
.	TRBD2	TRBV28	CASSGTSGRSYNEQFF
.	TRBD1	TRBV28	CASSLGAYRGTF
.	.	TRBV6-6	CASSYRGENQPQHF
.	TRBD1	TRBV30	CAWSVLGGMSPLHF
.	TRBD1	TRBV29-1	CSVDGTGPDYGYTF
.	.	TRBV6-5	CASSPRGIGSPLHF
.	.	TRBV2	CASHSFQGEQYF
.	.	TRBV12-5	CASGTDIGYGYTF
.	TRBD1	TRBV2	CASFTRQGQTEQFF
.	TRBD1	TRBV2	CASQRDRGTDTQYF
.	TRBD1	TRBV18	CASSLQGSLTDTQYF
.	TRBD1	TRBV30	CAWSSSGTGSYEQYF
.	TRBD1	TRBV12-5	CASGPGQAYNEQFF
.	.	TRBV19	CASSPFGGPNTEAFF
.	TRBD1	TRBV28	CASSFQGTGGLGYTF
few	.	TRBV6-5	CASGWRASYEQYF
once	TRBD1	TRBV28	CATRPGQNYEQYF
few	TRBD2	TRBV11-3	CASSLNSGGRYEQYF
.	TRBD1	TRBV28	CASSHRGAYNEQFF
.	TRBD1	TRBV5-4	CASSPEGTGGYGYTF
.	.	TRBV7-2	CASSLARVDTQYF
.	.	TRBV30	CAWRYMMNTEAFF
once	TRBD2	TRBV4-3	CASSQERAGTSITDTQYF
few	.	TRBV27	CASSPGHGKVRSYNEQFF
few	.	TRBV5-1	CASSPLMNTEAFF
few	.	TRBV15	CATSRDLSREFF
.	.	TRBV29-1	CSVEEVALTDTQYF
once	TRBD2	TRBV30	CARSGDGGTDTQYF
few	TRBD2	TRBV5-1	CASSLGVTSGGETQYF
.	.	TRBV6-1	CASSALGLQGYNEQFF
.	.	TRBV18	CASSPEPGGHEQYF
.	.	TRBV14	CASSQGGGNQPQHF
.	.	TRBV28	CASSQLAGWSLITEAFF
.	.	TRBV11-2	CASSLGGELTEAFF
.	TRBD1	TRBV6-5	CASSQQGALTPLHF
.	.	TRBV6-1	CASSIRGTFVEQFF
.	TRBD2	TRBV4-3	CASSQGLAGGSYEQYF
few	.	TRBV18	CASSASGWVGNQPQHF
.	TRBD1	TRBV5-8	CASSFGQGYGYTF